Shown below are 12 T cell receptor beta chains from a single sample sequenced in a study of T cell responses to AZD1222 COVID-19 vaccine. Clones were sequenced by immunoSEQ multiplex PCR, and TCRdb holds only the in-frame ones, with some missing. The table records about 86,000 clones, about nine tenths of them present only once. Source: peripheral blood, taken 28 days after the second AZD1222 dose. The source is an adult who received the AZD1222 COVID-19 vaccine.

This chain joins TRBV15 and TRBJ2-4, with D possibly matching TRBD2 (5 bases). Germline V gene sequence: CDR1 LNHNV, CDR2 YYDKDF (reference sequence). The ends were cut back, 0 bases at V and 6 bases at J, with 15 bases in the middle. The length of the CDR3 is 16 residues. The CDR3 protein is CATSRDSGSQPNIQYF. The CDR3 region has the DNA TGTGCCACCAGCAGAGATTCGGGGAGCCAGCCAAACATTCAGTACTTC.

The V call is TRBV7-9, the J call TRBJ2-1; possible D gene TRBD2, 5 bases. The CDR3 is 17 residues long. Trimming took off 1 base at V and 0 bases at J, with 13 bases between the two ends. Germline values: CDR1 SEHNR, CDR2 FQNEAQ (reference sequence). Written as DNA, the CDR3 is TGTGCCAGCAGCTTAGTAAAACGGACTTACTCCTACAATGAGCAGTTCTTC. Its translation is CASSLVKRTYSYNEQFF. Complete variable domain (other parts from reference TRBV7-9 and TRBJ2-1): DTGVSQNPRHKITKRGQNVTFRCDPISEHNRLYWYRQTLGQGPEFLTYFQNEAQLEKSRLLSDRFSAERPKGSFSTLEIQRTEQGDSAMYLCASSLVKRTYSYNEQFFGPGTRLTVL.

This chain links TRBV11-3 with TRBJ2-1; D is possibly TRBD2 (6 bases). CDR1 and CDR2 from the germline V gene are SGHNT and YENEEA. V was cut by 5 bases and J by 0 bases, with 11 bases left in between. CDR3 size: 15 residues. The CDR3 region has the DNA TGTGCCAGCAGCCCGGGGCGGGGCTCCTACAATGAGCAGTTCTTC. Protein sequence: CASSPGRGSYNEQFF.

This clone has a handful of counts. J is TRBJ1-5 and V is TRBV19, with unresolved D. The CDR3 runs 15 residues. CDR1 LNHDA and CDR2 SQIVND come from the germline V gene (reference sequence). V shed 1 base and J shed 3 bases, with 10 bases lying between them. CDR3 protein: CASSIGKLLNQPQHF. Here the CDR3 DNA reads TGTGCCAGTAGTATAGGCAAGTTACTCAATCAGCCCCAGCATTTT. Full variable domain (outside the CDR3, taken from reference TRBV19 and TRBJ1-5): DGGITQSPKYLFRKEGQNVTLSCEQNLNHDAMYWYRQDPGQGLRLIYYSQIVNDFQKGDIAEGYSVSREKKESFPLTVTSAQKNPTAFYLCASSIGKLLNQPQHFGDGTRLSIL.

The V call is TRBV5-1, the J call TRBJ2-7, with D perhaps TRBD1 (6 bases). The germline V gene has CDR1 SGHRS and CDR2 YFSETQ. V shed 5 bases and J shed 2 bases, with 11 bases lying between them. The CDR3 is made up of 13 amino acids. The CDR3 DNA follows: TGCGCCAGCAGTCCGACAGGAGCCTACGAGCAGTACTTC. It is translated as CASSPTGAYEQYF.

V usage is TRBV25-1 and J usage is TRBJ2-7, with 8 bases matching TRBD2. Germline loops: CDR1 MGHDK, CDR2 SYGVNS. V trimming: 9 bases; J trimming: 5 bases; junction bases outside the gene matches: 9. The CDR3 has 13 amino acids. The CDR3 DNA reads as TGTGCCAGTAAGCCGGGAGGGCGCCACGAGCAGTACTTC. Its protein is CASKPGGRHEQYF.

The DNA for the CDR3 is TGTGCCAGCAGTATCTTCGGCAGGGACACTGAAGCTTTCTTT. It codes for CASSIFGRDTEAFF. This chain connects TRBV6-5 to TRBJ1-1; tentatively, D is TRBD1 (5 bases). The CDR3 length is 14 residues. Between the trimmed V and J ends, which lost 5 bases and 3 bases, there was a span of 13 bases. Germline values: CDR1 MNHEY, CDR2 SVGAGI.

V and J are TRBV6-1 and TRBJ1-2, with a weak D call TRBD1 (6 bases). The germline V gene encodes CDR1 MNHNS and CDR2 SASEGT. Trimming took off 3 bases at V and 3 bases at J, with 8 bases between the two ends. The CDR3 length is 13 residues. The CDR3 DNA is TGTGCCAGCAGTGAGTCAGGGGACTATGGCTACACCTTC. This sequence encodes CASSESGDYGYTF.

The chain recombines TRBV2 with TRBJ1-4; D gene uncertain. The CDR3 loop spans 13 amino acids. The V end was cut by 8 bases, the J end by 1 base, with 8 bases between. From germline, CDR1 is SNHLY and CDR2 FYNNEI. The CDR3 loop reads CASARLTNEKLFF. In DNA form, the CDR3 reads TGTGCCAGCGCAAGACTAACTAATGAAAAACTGTTTTTT.

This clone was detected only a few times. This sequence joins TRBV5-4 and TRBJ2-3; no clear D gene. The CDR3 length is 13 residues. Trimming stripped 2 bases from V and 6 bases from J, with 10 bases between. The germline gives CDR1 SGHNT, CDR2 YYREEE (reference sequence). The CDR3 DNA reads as TGTGCCAGCAGCTTAAAGGATGCCGATACGCAGTATTTT. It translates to CASSLKDADTQYF. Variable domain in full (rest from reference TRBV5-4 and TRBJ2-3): ETGVTQSPTHLIKTRGQQVTLRCSSQSGHNTVSWYQQALGQGPQFIFQYYREEENGRGNFPPRFSGLQFPNYSSELNVNALELDDSALYLCASSLKDADTQYFGPGTRLTVL.

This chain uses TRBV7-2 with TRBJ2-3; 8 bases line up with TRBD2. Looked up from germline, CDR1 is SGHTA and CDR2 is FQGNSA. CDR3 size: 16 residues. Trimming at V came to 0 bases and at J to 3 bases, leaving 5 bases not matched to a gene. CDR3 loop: CASSLAPLAATDTQYF. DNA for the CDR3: TGTGCCAGCAGCTTAGCGCCACTAGCGGCTACAGATACGCAGTATTTT.

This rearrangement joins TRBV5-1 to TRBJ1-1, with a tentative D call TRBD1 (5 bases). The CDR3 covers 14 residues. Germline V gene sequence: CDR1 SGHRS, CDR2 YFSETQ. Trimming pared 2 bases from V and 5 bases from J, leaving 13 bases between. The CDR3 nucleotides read TGCGCCAGCAGCTTTAGCCAGGGTCGGACTGAAGCTTTCTTT. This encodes CASSFSQGRTEAFF.